One sample yielded the 6 T cell receptor beta chains listed below, sequenced in a study of Tregs in tolerant kidney transplant recipients (dated by TCRdb to the late 2010s). No antigens are known for them. Read against the paper, the sample's time point label means: blood sample drawn before combined kidney and bone marrow transplant. Libraries came from the immunoSEQ multiplex PCR assay. Imported from immuneACCESS, the table was reduced by TCRdb to in-frame sequences with V and J called. These copies leave out some clones; in studies compared against another copy, an unresolved V gene accounts for under half, and the cause of the remainder is not known. The sample data list under 14,000 clones, and approximately 89% of these were observed just once. Roughly 5.4% of the sample is in the top ten clones. The material was Tregs from blood cultured with allogeneic cells, obtained before the transplant. These receptor sequences come from a human patient who received a combined kidney and bone marrow transplant.

This clone has a single count. The J gene is TRBJ2-6, the V gene TRBV5-4; D call uncertain. Per the germline V gene, CDR1 is SGHNT and CDR2 is YYREEE (reference sequence). The CDR3 spans 16 residues. Trimming took off 0 bases at V and 1 base at J, with 8 bases between the two ends. The CDR3 spells CASSLGQTSGANVLTF. CDR3 bases: TGTGCCAGCAGCTTGGGGCAGACATCTGGGGCCAACGTCCTGACTTTC. Together with reference TRBV5-4 and TRBJ2-6, the CDR3 gives the full variable domain: ETGVTQSPTHLIKTRGQQVTLRCSSQSGHNTVSWYQQALGQGPQFIFQYYREEENGRGNFPPRFSGLQFPNYSSELNVNALELDDSALYLCASSLGQTSGANVLTFGAGSRLTVL.

This chain joins TRBV7-8 and TRBJ1-3, with TRBD1 as a possible D gene (5 bases). Germline values: CDR1 SGHVS, CDR2 FQNEAQ. V was pared by 5 bases and J by 1 base, with 12 bases between. There are 15 residues in the CDR3. The DNA of the CDR3 is TGTGCCAGCAGCATACGCCGGGGGTCTGGAAACACCATATATTTT. Translated: CASSIRRGSGNTIYF.

The chain is built from TRBV4-2 and TRBJ2-7; 7 nucleotides align to TRBD2. From germline, CDR1 is LGHNA and CDR2 YNFKEQ. CDR3 length equals 20 residues. V lost 0 bases and J lost 3; bases outside the gene matches: 20. The CDR3 DNA follows: TGTGCCAGCAGCCAAGATGTGGGAGGGCTTTTGGGACCTCGGGGCTACGAGCAGTACTTC. Amino acids: CASSQDVGGLLGPRGYEQYF.

Here the CDR3 reads CASSPGLAGTSETQYF. The CDR3 coding sequence is TGTGCCAGCAGCCCGGGACTAGCGGGAACTTCGGAGACCCAGTACTTC. The chain couples TRBV7-3 to TRBJ2-5; 13 bases map to TRBD2. This CDR3 is 16 amino acids long. CDR1 is SGHTA and CDR2 is FQGTGA in the germline V gene. V was pared by 5 bases and J by 5 bases, with 8 bases of the junction left unmatched. Drawing the rest from reference TRBV7-3 and TRBJ2-5, the complete variable domain is GAGVSQTPSNKVTEKGKYVELRCDPISGHTALYWYRQSLGQGPEFLIYFQGTGAADDSGLPNDRFFAVRPEGSVSTLKIQRTERGDSAVYLCASSPGLAGTSETQYFGPGTRLLVL.

The chain employs TRBV18 and TRBJ1-6, with 7 bases fitting TRBD1. CDR1 KGHSH and CDR2 LQKENI come from the germline V gene. This CDR3 is 15 amino acids long. The ends lost 3 bases at V and 3 bases at J; junction bases unmatched: 2. The CDR3 spells CASSPTGIYNSPLHF. The CDR3 DNA reads TGTGCCAGCTCACCGACAGGGATCTATAATTCACCCCTCCACTTT.

The chain is built from TRBV11-3 and TRBJ1-1; unclear D gene. The germline V and J ends were trimmed by 1 base and 4 bases, with 10 bases remaining between them. The CDR3 consists of 14 residues. Germline values: CDR1 SGHNT, CDR2 YENEEA. The CDR3 sequence is CASSLVGWSTEAFF. Written as DNA, the CDR3 is TGTGCCAGCAGCTTAGTTGGCTGGAGCACTGAAGCTTTCTTT.